A selection of T cell receptor beta chains follows, all from one sample in a study of CD8 T cells in Susac syndrome. TCRdb passed the immunoSEQ multiplex PCR reads through MiXCR, listing each CDR3 protein once. The repertoire includes around 220,000 distinct CDR3 sequences, roughly nine tenths of them detected once, and around 0.13% sits in the top ten. The specimen was CD8+ T cells from PBMCs. These receptor sequences come from a human donor with multiple sclerosis. CDR3s include the opening cysteine and the closing phenylalanine or tryptophan. Clone size is shown for a subset of rows, as once, few, many or a class of expanded clone.

>TRBV5-1|NA|TRBJ2-1
CASSSPRGQFF
>TRBV12-3/TRBV12-4|NA|TRBJ2-4
CASSSSFIWTGTPNPIQYF
>TRBV20-1|NA|TRBJ2-1
CSARAWGFQGPYNEQFF
>TRBV7-9|NA|TRBJ2-1
CASSEGLPSWFF
>TRBV24-1|NA|TRBJ1-1
CATSDSGEEPTEAFF
>TRBV29-1|once|TRBJ2-2
CSVEVERGNTGELFF
>TRBV15|NA|TRBJ1-6
CATSRPIPGGSYNSPLHF
>TRBV19|NA|TRBJ2-1
CASSIDQGPELHLQQFF
>TRBV3-1|NA|TRBJ2-2
CASSQVGGGPNTGELFF
>TRBV7-9|NA|TRBJ2-1
CASSTSSYNEQFF
>TRBV11-2|NA|TRBJ1-1
CASNLPVNTEAFF
>TRBV5-6|NA|TRBJ2-3
CASSLGLAGGNTQYF
>TRBV7-2|once|TRBJ2-2
CASSPDGANTGELFF
>TRBV7-9|NA|TRBJ2-1
CASSSLTSEQFF
>TRBV7-9|NA|TRBJ2-1
CASSLASSGLDQFF
>TRBV20-1|NA|TRBJ1-5
CSARVGDRANQPQHF
>TRBV7-9|NA|TRBJ1-1
CASSTAEAFF
>TRBV6-2/TRBV6-3|NA|TRBJ2-7
CASSYSTARTGERAYEQYF
>TRBV6-1|once|TRBJ2-3
CASTPHWREGTSTDTQYF
>TRBV15|NA|TRBJ2-7
CATSRDLFGQRAREQYF
>TRBV7-8|NA|TRBJ2-5
CASSLLGLAGEQYF
>TRBV13|NA|TRBJ1-2
CASSSPPGQGTYSYGYTF
>TRBV6-5|NA|TRBJ2-2
CASGFNTGELFF
>TRBV6-1|NA|TRBJ2-5
CASSPGGPQETQYF
>TRBV9|NA|TRBJ2-3
CASSVGVAGVSTDTQYF
>TRBV19|NA|TRBJ2-1
CASSMGTSGAYNEQFF
>TRBV27|NA|TRBJ2-3
CASGLQGDTQYF
>TRBV12-3/TRBV12-4|NA|TRBJ1-5
CASTAAGEGQPQHF
>TRBV5-6|NA|TRBJ2-7
CASSDRVYEQYF
>TRBV7-2|NA|TRBJ2-1
CASSTRIAASYNEQFF
>TRBV6-5|NA|TRBJ2-5
CASSFGEEETQYF
>TRBV5-6|NA|TRBJ2-1
CASSPPGQEDYEQFF
>TRBV11-2|NA|TRBJ2-5
CASSLATPKGQGEQETQYF
>TRBV9|NA|TRBJ1-4
CASSVDATNEKLFF
>TRBV6-2/TRBV6-3|NA|TRBJ2-1
CASSYSIDTYSYNEQFF
>TRBV23-1|NA|TRBJ1-1
CASSLTPDSPKTEAFF
>TRBV4-3|NA|TRBJ2-5
CASSQEREQETQYF
>TRBV5-6|NA|TRBJ2-7
CASSKGLAAAYEQYF
>TRBV6-5|NA|TRBJ1-1
CASSYSGKAFF
>TRBV9|NA|TRBJ1-2
CASSATGTGLYGYTF
>TRBV27|NA|TRBJ2-1
CASSLYSGEQFF
>TRBV7-9|NA|TRBJ1-1
CASSSWNEMNTEAFF
>TRBV6-2/TRBV6-3|NA|TRBJ2-7
CASSIALGYEQYF
>TRBV4-3|NA|TRBJ2-3
CASSQREFGDTQYF